The rows below give T cell receptor beta chains drawn from one sample of a study of CD8 T cells in Susac syndrome. TCRdb itself ran the immunoSEQ multiplex PCR reads through MiXCR, one entry per CDR3 protein. The sample has 150,000 to 200,000 distinct CDR3 sequences; around 94% are singletons. Sequences were obtained from CD4+ T cells from PBMCs. These TCRs come from a human donor with multiple sclerosis. Both conserved end residues are trimmed from each CDR3.

j_call,v_call,cdr3_aa
TRBJ2-3,TRBV6-5,ASSRSAGDTQY
TRBJ2-5,TRBV4-3,ASSLAEETQY
TRBJ1-3,TRBV3-1,ASSQFEGLSGNTIY
TRBJ2-5,TRBV25-1,ASSRDRWGETQY
TRBJ1-3,TRBV3-1,ASCNTGNTIY
TRBJ1-5,TRBV20-1,SARDIQGNQPQH
TRBJ2-3,TRBV6-6,ASSYFGTDTQY
TRBJ2-5,TRBV2,AVQTNQETQY
TRBJ2-2,TRBV28,AIGQGGSSGELF
TRBJ2-5,TRBV7-2,ASSSQGAQETQY
TRBJ2-1,TRBV25-1,ASSDLRGGGSYNEQF
TRBJ1-2,TRBV30,AWVTGTGVGYT
TRBJ2-1,TRBV27,ASSLPLAGVRNEQF
TRBJ2-7,TRBV20-1,SASVRDASYEQY
TRBJ2-4,TRBV3-1,ASSQAQGVNIQY
TRBJ2-7,TRBV24-1,ATSDQDYEQY
TRBJ2-5,TRBV27,ASSLSWGLETQY
TRBJ2-1,TRBV20-1,SASHSGRGLYNEQF
TRBJ2-3,TRBV27,ASSSSTTGGWTDTQY
TRBJ1-3,TRBV30,AWSVLVFREAGGNTIY
TRBJ2-2,TRBV28,ASSLSTGELF
TRBJ2-7,TRBV28,ASSLQGRNIGQY
TRBJ2-4,TRBV9,ASSGGKGRAKNIQY
TRBJ2-5,TRBV5-4,ASTGQGAEETQY
TRBJ2-1,TRBV24-1,ATSGGRGSYNEQF
TRBJ1-2,TRBV4-1,ASSSPGGDYGYT
TRBJ1-2,TRBV10-3,AISDDTSGYT
TRBJ2-7,TRBV20-1,SAPIPPYEQY
TRBJ2-4,TRBV21-1,ASSTSGALAKNIQY
TRBJ2-2,TRBV6-2/TRBV6-3,ASNLQTSGTKVGELF
TRBJ1-2,TRBV6-5,ASSYSTGNYGYT
TRBJ1-4,TRBV5-6,ASSLDRRGEKLF
TRBJ1-2,TRBV20-1,SVPPTGADGYT
TRBJ1-2,TRBV28,ASSLQTGIGGYT
TRBJ1-1,TRBV2,ASLIGGSAF
TRBJ2-5,TRBV7-7,ASSLNVWRGKQETQY
TRBJ1-5,TRBV24-1,ATAKVLWSNQPQH
TRBJ2-7,TRBV20-1,SASDREQY
TRBJ1-2,TRBV11-2,ASSRQGRASNYGYT
TRBJ2-7,TRBV11-2,ASSAGQGAYEQY
TRBJ1-2,TRBV18,ASSLRVADSCT
TRBJ2-1,TRBV11-2,ASSLEAVASYNEQF
TRBJ1-1,TRBV7-2,ASSLEGADKAF
TRBJ1-3,TRBV6-1,ASSPRGSGAGNTIY
TRBJ2-3,TRBV20-1,SASSGNTDTQY
TRBJ1-1,TRBV7-2,ASSFNPTGSTEAF
TRBJ2-1,TRBV20-1,SASGDSSVEQF
TRBJ2-4,TRBV5-4,ASSLGAPRQGERIQY
TRBJ2-3,TRBV14,ASSQDLGTQY
TRBJ1-2,TRBV6-5,ASSTRDGRSYGYT
TRBJ2-1,TRBV6-5,ASRQGLYNEQF
TRBJ2-7,TRBV12-3/TRBV12-4,ASRPAGRSSYEQY
TRBJ2-7,TRBV28,ASNTPGLSYEQY
TRBJ1-4,TRBV19,ASSIAGPNEKLF
TRBJ2-3,TRBV12-3/TRBV12-4,ASSRDRGPADTQY